This T cell receptor (beta chain) was recovered during a study of metastatic and nonmetastatic thyroid tumors. Study in general: For malignant and benign thyroid patients, tumor or nodule tissue and blood were the sources whose repertoires were compared. Overall study findings and caveats: It was reported that TCR beta diversity was significantly higher in malignant thyroid tumors than benign nodules, in blood and tumor.

As processed by the authors: For papillary thyroid cancer, a distant-metastasis classifier was constructed from CDR3 differences observed across clinicopathological groups. TCRdb re-analyzed the PCR reads using MiXCR. The V and J calls and clone size are TCRdb's, not the authors'. The sample has some 32,000 clones; around a fifth are singletons. Not a single patient had been given any form of treatment at any point before undergoing thyroid surgery. J gave up 5 bases and V 4 bases, and 12 bases lay outside the gene matches. The CDR3 spans 18 residues. Germline V gene sequence: CDR1 SGHNT, CDR2 YYREEE (reference sequence). In this sample, this clone turned up many times. What it recognizes is unknown.

The sequencing input was blood. The chain recombines TRBV5-4 with TRBJ2-5, with 15 bases aligning to TRBD2. The sequence came from a female donor with papillary thyroid cancer or a benign thyroid nodule (not recorded which). Some clones in this sample may be carry-over from other donors' samples. CDR3 in DNA: TGTGCCAGCAGCCTCGGGACTAGCGGGAGGCCACAGCGGGAGACCCAGTACTTC. Amino acids: CASSLGTSGRPQRETQYF.